A selection of T cell receptor beta chains follows, all from one sample in a study of cytomegalovirus exposure and HLA in healthy donors. Profiling relied on immunoSEQ multiplex PCR, and the TCRdb table lists in-frame clones only, not all of them. The profile shows roughly 180,000 clones, roughly three quarters of them singletons. Source material: PBMCs. The receptors stem from a male donor in good health and CMV-seronegative. Both conserved end residues are part of each CDR3. D genes are given only for firm matches. Clone size is shown for a subset of rows, as once, few, many or a class of expanded clone.

j_gene | abundance | d_gene | v_gene | CDR3aa | CDR3nt
TRBJ1-5 | - | TRBD1 | TRBV4-1 | CASSPWTGSQPQHF | TGCGCCAGCAGCCCCTGGACAGGGAGTCAGCCCCAGCATTTT
TRBJ2-5 | - | - | TRBV7-6 | CASSSTTRQETQYF | TGTGCCAGCAGCTCCACAACCCGCCAAGAGACCCAGTACTTC
TRBJ1-1 | - | - | TRBV5-4 | CASSLYSGINTEAFF | TGTGCCAGCAGCTTGTACTCGGGAATTAACACTGAAGCTTTCTTT
TRBJ2-5 | - | - | TRBV25-1 | CASSVTGAGETQYF | TGTGCCAGCAGTGTTACAGGGGCGGGGGAGACCCAGTACTTC
TRBJ1-5 | - | TRBD1 | TRBV30 | CAWTTTGGGQPQHF | TGTGCCTGGACCACCACAGGGGGAGGTCAGCCCCAGCATTTT
TRBJ1-2 | few | - | TRBV4-3 | CASSQGKQALYGYTF | TGCGCCAGCAGCCAGGGGAAACAGGCGCTCTATGGCTACACCTTC
TRBJ1-2 | - | TRBD1 | TRBV6-5 | CASSPTGTGKGYTF | TGTGCCAGCAGTCCGACCGGGACAGGGAAAGGCTACACCTTC
TRBJ2-3 | - | TRBD1 | TRBV28 | CASSLYLTGTGFADTQYF | TGTGCCAGCAGTTTATATCTAACGGGGACAGGGTTTGCAGATACGCAGTATTTT
TRBJ2-3 | - | TRBD2 | TRBV7-3 | CASSSGLAGTDTQYF | TGTGCCAGCAGTTCGGGACTAGCGGGAACAGATACGCAGTATTTT
TRBJ2-1 | - | TRBD2 | TRBV6-5 | CASSFTAGTSIYEQFF | TGTGCCAGCAGTTTCACCGCCGGGACTAGCATATATGAGCAGTTCTTC
TRBJ1-3 | few | - | TRBV25-1 | CASSEYVEREAGNTIYF | TGTGCCAGCAGTGAATATGTCGAACGAGAGGCTGGAAACACCATATATTTT
TRBJ1-1 | - | - | TRBV30 | CAWNAELEAFF | TGTGCCTGGAATGCGGAACTTGAAGCTTTCTTT
TRBJ2-3 | - | - | TRBV30 | CAWNRFITDTQYF | TGTGCCTGGAACAGGTTCATCACAGATACGCAGTATTTT
TRBJ1-2 | once | - | TRBV21-1 | CASSKRGQGKYNYGYTF | TGTGCCAGCAGCAAACGGGGACAGGGTAAGTATAACTATGGCTACACCTTC
TRBJ2-1 | - | - | TRBV30 | CAWSFMPGNEQFF | TGTGCCTGGAGTTTTATGCCCGGGAATGAGCAGTTCTTC
TRBJ2-3 | - | - | TRBV15 | CATSRGGPDTQYF | TGTGCCACCAGCAGAGGCGGTCCAGATACGCAGTATTTT
TRBJ1-3 | - | - | TRBV2 | CASSHGTTSFPSSGNTIYF | TGTGCCAGCAGTCACGGGACAACTTCCTTCCCATCCTCTGGAAACACCATATACTTT
TRBJ1-5 | - | - | TRBV7-2 | CASSLVGGDRGNQPQHF | TGTGCCAGCAGCTTAGTGGGGGGAGACCGAGGCAATCAGCCCCAGCATTTT
TRBJ1-2 | - | - | TRBV6-5 | CASSYSRGANYGYTF | TGTGCCAGCAGTTACTCCCGGGGGGCGAACTATGGCTACACCTTC
TRBJ1-3 | - | - | TRBV27 | CASRRTGIGTIYF | TGTGCCAGCAGGCGTACAGGGATAGGCACCATATATTTT
TRBJ1-2 | - | - | TRBV4-1 | CASSQEERGVSYGYTF | TGCGCCAGCAGCCAAGAAGAACGGGGGGTGAGCTATGGCTACACCTTC
TRBJ2-7 | few | TRBD2 | TRBV7-7 | CASSLGLAGYEQYF | TGTGCCAGCAGCCTCGGGCTAGCGGGGTACGAGCAGTACTTC
TRBJ2-3 | few | TRBD2 | TRBV11-3 | CASSPAGTDTQYF | TGTGCCAGCAGCCCAGCGGGAACAGATACGCAGTATTTT
TRBJ1-5 | - | TRBD1 | TRBV7-9 | CASSLGTGAQPQHF | TGTGCCAGCAGCTTGGGGACAGGGGCTCAGCCCCAGCATTTT
TRBJ1-1 | few | TRBD1 | TRBV15 | CATSRAGTGNTEAFF | TGTGCCACCAGCAGGGCCGGGACAGGGAACACTGAAGCTTTCTTT
TRBJ2-3 | - | TRBD2 | TRBV27 | CASSLGVGRGSTDTQYF | TGTGCCAGCAGTTTGGGTGTTGGGCGGGGGAGCACAGATACGCAGTATTTT
TRBJ1-5 | - | - | TRBV6-5 | CASSYDRGEGQPQHF | TGTGCCAGCAGTTATGACCGGGGAGAGGGTCAGCCCCAGCATTTT
TRBJ2-7 | - | - | TRBV6-1 | CASSETEDYEQYF | TGTGCCAGCAGTGAAACTGAAGACTACGAGCAGTACTTC
TRBJ1-5 | - | - | TRBV30 | CAWNPKLNQPQHF | TGTGCCTGGAACCCTAAGCTCAATCAGCCCCAGCATTTT
TRBJ1-2 | once | - | TRBV6-1 | CASSEGPESPYGYTF | TGTGCCAGCAGTGAAGGGCCAGAATCCCCCTATGGCTACACCTTC
TRBJ1-5 | - | - | TRBV6-6 | CASSYSNYNQPQHF | TGTGCCAGCAGTTACTCCAACTACAATCAGCCCCAGCATTTT
TRBJ1-5 | - | - | TRBV6-5 | CASSPSVPGNQPQHF | TGTGCCAGCAGCCCCTCGGTACCGGGCAATCAGCCCCAGCATTTT
TRBJ2-7 | once | TRBD1 | TRBV5-4 | CASSADRGQSYEQYF | TGTGCCAGCAGCGCAGACAGGGGGCAATCCTACGAGCAGTACTTC
TRBJ1-2 | - | TRBD1 | TRBV28 | CASRGGQGDWNYGYTF | TGTGCCAGCAGGGGGGGACAGGGTGACTGGAACTATGGCTACACCTTC
TRBJ2-7 | - | TRBD1 | TRBV6-5 | CASSYSGQSYEQYF | TGTGCCAGCAGTTACTCGGGACAGTCCTACGAGCAGTACTTC
TRBJ2-2 | - | - | TRBV2 | CASRWETGELFF | TGTGCCAGCAGGTGGGAGACCGGGGAGCTGTTTTTT
TRBJ1-5 | few | - | TRBV30 | CAWSVPDRYNQPQHF | TGTGCCTGGAGTGTACCTGACAGGTACAATCAGCCCCAGCATTTT
TRBJ2-5 | - | TRBD2 | TRBV7-9 | CASSQHGGGQETQYF | TGTGCCAGCAGCCAACACGGCGGGGGCCAAGAGACCCAGTACTTC
TRBJ1-2 | few | TRBD1 | TRBV29-1 | CSIRDSYGYTF | TGCAGTATCCGGGACAGCTATGGCTACACCTTC
TRBJ1-5 | few | TRBD1 | TRBV6-5 | CASTETGSGNQPQHF | TGTGCCAGCACCGAGACAGGGAGCGGCAATCAGCCCCAGCATTTT